This T cell receptor (beta chain) was sequenced during a study of blood T cell repertoires in COVID-19. This clone was seen a few times. The data were produced by immunoSEQ multiplex PCR, yet TCRdb's version contains in-frame clones alone and is incomplete. The sample yields 88,000 or so clones, 65% to 90% seen once. Germline values: CDR1 LGHNA, CDR2 YNFKEQ. The length of the CDR3 is 15 residues. After removal of 6 bases from V and 0 bases from J, the junction contained 8 bases not matched to a gene. The sequenced material came from peripheral blood. The V and J genes are TRBV4-2 and TRBJ2-7; 7 bases match TRBD1. This TCR derives from a man between 60 and 75 years old with acute or convalescent COVID-19. CDR3 region: CASRKGTESSYEQYF. The CDR3 DNA reads TGTGCCAGCAGAAAAGGGACAGAGAGCTCCTACGAGCAGTACTTC.